This T cell receptor (beta chain) was retrieved from a study of blood T cell repertoires in COVID-19. At the level of the study: Collection of acute and convalescent COVID-19 samples took place in the United States, Italy and Spain. Nucleic acid was either cDNA or gDNA, and it came from T cells, B-cell-depleted T cells, or PBMCs.

One Seattle source followed patients from active infection through their disease course. Germline CDR1 is SNHLY and CDR2 is FYNNEI. This CDR3 is 11 amino acids long. The V and J ends lost 6 bases and 4 bases respectively, with 7 bases between them. In the original analysis: Estimation of nucleated cell counts relied on the amplification of reference gene primers. Clones were read by immunoSEQ multiplex PCR, and TCRdb kept only the in-frame ones, dropping some. V and J calls and clone size follow that table, whereas D and trimming were derived from the DNA. The sample has roughly 150,000 clones, around 85% seen once.

Sequencing was performed on peripheral blood. The sequence derives from a woman older than 75 with COVID-19, enrolled during active disease. J is TRBJ2-7 and V is TRBV2; D remains unclear. As DNA, the CDR3 is TGTGCCAGCAGGGCCGTTTACGAGCAGTACTTC. This sequence encodes CASRAVYEQYF.